The TCR beta chain under discussion was sequenced for a study of T-cell reconstitution after alpha-beta-depleted transplantation in children. This clonotype was recorded a few times. V was pared by 5 bases and J by 9 bases, with 14 bases between. This CDR3 is 13 amino acids long. Germline V gene sequence: CDR1 SGHTA, CDR2 FQGNSA. Unique molecular identifiers were used to barcode this TCRbeta library. TCRdb re-derived calls from the PCR reads in MiXCR, one entry per CDR3 protein. Of some 500,000 distinct CDR3 sequences detected, around 20% appear once; the ten largest clones hold roughly 3.3%. The genes are TRBV7-2 and TRBJ2-1; D might be TRBD1 or TRBD2, each matching 5 bases. This receptor was identified in a human donor who donated a stem cell graft to a child with acute lymphoblastic leukemia. The source material was PBMCs from the stem cell graft donor, sampled from the stem cell graft. The CDR3 DNA reads as TGTGCCAGCAGCGGGGACCGTCCGGCTGAGCAGTTCTTC. Residues: CASSGDRPAEQFF.